This TCR beta chain was recovered during a study of CD8+ T cells in alopecia areata. Study observations and caveats: Lesional scalp exceeded normal scalp in clonality, especially in alopecia totalis/universalis. It was less clear whether patients shared TCRs than it was in mice, possibly because of HLA.

In the case of this clone: Its cognate antigen is unknown.

cDNA prepared by RNA extraction and subsequent reverse transcription served as the template for sequencing. TCRdb keeps only in-frame clones here, not all; method: immunoSEQ multiplex PCR. The data hold 110,000 to 150,000 clones, with roughly 50% observed a single time. CDR1 and CDR2 (germline): MNHNY, SVGAGI (reference sequence). The CDR3 runs to 16 residues. Trimming removed 5 bases from V and 8 bases from J, with 24 bases in between. V gene TRBV6-6 combines with J gene TRBJ1-2, with D perhaps TRBD1 (5 bases). The receptor comes from a human donor with alopecia areata. This specimen was CD4+ T cells sorted from blood, taken at week 0. The CDR3 reads CASSVPPPGRVRGYTF. The CDR3 nucleotides read TGTGCCAGCAGTGTACCCCCACCAGGGAGGGTGCGGGGCTACACCTTC.